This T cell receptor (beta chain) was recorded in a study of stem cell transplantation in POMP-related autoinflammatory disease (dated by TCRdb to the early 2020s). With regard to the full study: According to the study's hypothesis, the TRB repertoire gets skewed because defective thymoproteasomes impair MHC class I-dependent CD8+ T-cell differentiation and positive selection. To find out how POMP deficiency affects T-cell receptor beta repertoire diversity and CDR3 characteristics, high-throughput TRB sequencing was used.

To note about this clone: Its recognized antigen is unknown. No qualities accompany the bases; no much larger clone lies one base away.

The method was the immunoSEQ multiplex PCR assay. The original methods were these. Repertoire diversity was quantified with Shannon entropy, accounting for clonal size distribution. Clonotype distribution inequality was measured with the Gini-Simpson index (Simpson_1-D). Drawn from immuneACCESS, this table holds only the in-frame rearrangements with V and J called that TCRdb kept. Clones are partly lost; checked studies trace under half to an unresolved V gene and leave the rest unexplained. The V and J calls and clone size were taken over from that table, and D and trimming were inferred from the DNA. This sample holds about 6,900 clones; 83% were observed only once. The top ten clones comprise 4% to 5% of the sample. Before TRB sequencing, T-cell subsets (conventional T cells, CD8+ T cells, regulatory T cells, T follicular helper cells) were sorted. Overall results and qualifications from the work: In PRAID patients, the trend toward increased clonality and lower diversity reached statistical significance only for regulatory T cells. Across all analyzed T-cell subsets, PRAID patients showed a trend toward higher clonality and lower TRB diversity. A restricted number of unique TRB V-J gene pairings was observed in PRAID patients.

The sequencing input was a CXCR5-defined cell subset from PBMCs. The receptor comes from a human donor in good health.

The sequence in DNA is TGTGCCACAAGCCCCCGCCCAAGACAGGATTCACCCCTCCACTTT. Protein translation: CATSPRPRQDSPLHF. The chain joins TRBV28 to TRBJ1-6; the D gene is possibly TRBD1, with 6 bases matching. V loses 10 bases of germline sequence and J loses 8 bases, and the interval between the two ends is 21 bases. For CDR1 and CDR2, the germline V gene lists MDHEN and SYDVKM. From the cysteine up to the phenylalanine, the CDR3 has a length of 15 residues. Of all the DNA, just the CDR3 is kept, 45 bases in frame from base 1.